The next 5 T cell receptor beta chains were all read from a single sample in a study of shared clonotypes between healthy human individuals. Data came from immunoSEQ multiplex PCR; TCRdb stores just in-frame clones and leaves some out. The sample holds 1,400,000 or so clones, approximately 98.5% seen once. Sequencing was carried out using naive CD4+ T cells sorted from blood. The subset is: CD45RA+ positively selected. These receptors came from a man aged 25-40 years in good health.

This clone was recorded once. The V gene is TRBV4-3, the J gene TRBJ2-7, with D unclear. Germline V lookup: CDR1 LGHNA, CDR2 YSLEER. This CDR3 contains 15 residues. Between the trimmed V and J ends, which lost 0 bases and 0 bases, there was a span of 9 bases. The CDR3 nucleotides are TGCGCCAGCAGCCAAGACCTAACCAACTCCTACGAGCAGTACTTC. Residues: CASSQDLTNSYEQYF.

The chain carries TRBV9 and TRBJ2-1; 7 bases align to TRBD2. The ends lost 0 bases at V and 0 bases at J; junction bases unmatched: 6. Germline V gives CDR1 SGDLS, CDR2 YYNGEE. The CDR3 has 17 residues. CDR3 region: CASSVEVGGSSYNEQFF. The CDR3 nucleotides read TGTGCCAGCAGCGTAGAAGTGGGAGGGAGCTCCTACAATGAGCAGTTCTTC. Filled out from reference TRBV9 and TRBJ2-1, the complete variable domain reads DSGVTQTPKHLITATGQRVTLRCSPRSGDLSVYWYQQSLDQGLQFLIQYYNGEERAKGNILERFSAQQFPDLHSELNLSSLELGDSALYFCASSVEVGGSSYNEQFFGPGTRLTVL.

This chain's CDR3 is CASSFFSRNTEAFF. In DNA form, the CDR3 reads TGCGCCAGCAGCTTTTTCAGTAGAAACACTGAAGCTTTCTTT. The rearrangement uses TRBV5-1 and TRBJ1-1, with D unresolved. Germline CDR1 reads SGHRS; CDR2 reads YFSETQ. The V end lost 2 bases, the J end lost 2 bases, and 10 bases lay between the germline ends. This CDR3 has 14 residues. The whole variable domain, filled in from reference TRBV5-1 and TRBJ1-1, reads KAGVTQTPRYLIKTRGQQVTLSCSPISGHRSVSWYQQTPGQGLQFLFEYFSETQRNKGNFPGRFSGRQFSNSRSEMNVSTLELGDSALYLCASSFFSRNTEAFFGQGTRLTVV.

A word on this clone: Other DNA sequences in the sample encode the same CDR3. The chain combines TRBV27 with TRBJ2-3, with D unclear. The CDR3 runs to 12 residues. Trimming shortened V by 1 base and J by 5 bases, and 4 bases separated the two germline ends. Germline CDR1 reads MNHEY; CDR2 reads SMNVEV (reference sequence). Written as DNA, the CDR3 is TGTGCCAGCAGTTTATTTGGAGATACGCAGTATTTT. Its protein product is CASSLFGDTQYF.

V and J are TRBV19 and TRBJ2-5; 8 bases match TRBD2. In germline, CDR1 is LNHDA, CDR2 SQIVND (reference sequence). This CDR3 has 15 residues. Trimming removed 7 bases from V and 0 bases from J; junction bases left unmatched: 7. Here the CDR3 reads CASTLSGANQETQYF. CDR3 nucleotides: TGTGCCAGTACCCTTAGCGGGGCAAACCAAGAGACCCAGTACTTC.